This is a list of T cell receptor beta chains from one sample in a study of shared clonotypes between healthy human individuals. Repertoires were generated with immunoSEQ multiplex PCR, while TCRdb's copy carries only in-frame clones and drops some. The sample carries 2.3 million or so clones, 90% to 95% recorded once. Sequencing was carried out using naive CD4+ T cells from PBMCs. Every receptor here comes from a man younger than 30 in good health. Some clones in this sample may be carry-over from other donors' samples. CDR3s include the opening cysteine and the closing phenylalanine or tryptophan. Fields, in order: CDR3 protein, CDR3 DNA, V gene, J gene, D gene, clone size. D genes are given only for firm matches. The size entry is marked missing in some rows and otherwise reads once, few, many or a size class.

CASSFGQGDRADTQYF	TGCGCCAGCAGCTTTGGACAGGGAGATCGCGCAGATACGCAGTATTTT	TRBV5-1	TRBJ2-3	TRBD1	.
CASSFGGEGTDTQYF	TGTGCCAGCAGTTTCGGGGGTGAGGGCACAGATACGCAGTATTTT	TRBV28	TRBJ2-3	.	.
CASSLEDGRSAGYTF	TGTGCCAGCAGCTTAGAGGATGGTCGGTCAGCAGGCTACACCTTC	TRBV7-9	TRBJ1-2	.	.
CASSRREVRGSGQFF	TGTGCCAGCAGTCGACGTGAGGTGCGGGGCTCGGGGCAGTTCTTC	TRBV27	TRBJ2-1	.	.
CASSLQGANEKLFF	TGCGCCAGCAGCTTGCAGGGGGCAAATGAAAAACTGTTTTTT	TRBV5-1	TRBJ1-4	TRBD1	.
CASSLRGQAWDYGYTF	TGTGCCAGCAGTCTCCGGGGCCAGGCGTGGGACTATGGCTACACCTTC	TRBV9	TRBJ1-2	.	.
CASSFGEGTTDTQYF	TGTGCCAGCAGTTTCGGAGAGGGTACCACAGATACGCAGTATTTT	TRBV28	TRBJ2-3	.	.
CATSFFGYTF	TGTGCCACCTCATTCTTTGGCTACACCTTC	TRBV27	TRBJ1-2	.	few
CASSPWDTQYF	TGTGCCAGCAGTCCTTGGGATACGCAGTATTTT	TRBV2	TRBJ2-3	.	.
CASSEGTSGNNEQFF	TGTGCCAGCAGCGAAGGGACTAGCGGGAACAATGAGCAGTTCTTC	TRBV7-9	TRBJ2-1	TRBD2	.
CASSTNRGGDTGELFF	TGCGCCAGCAGCACCAACAGGGGCGGTGACACCGGGGAGCTGTTTTTT	TRBV5-1	TRBJ2-2	TRBD1	.
CASSQPQSPCPYEQYF	TGCGCCAGCAGTCAACCTCAGTCTCCGTGCCCCTACGAGCAGTACTTC	TRBV23-1	TRBJ2-7	.	.
CASSPDSSYGYTF	TGCGCCAGCAGCCCCGACAGTTCCTATGGCTACACCTTC	TRBV5-1	TRBJ1-2	.	.
CSVVGRGETQYF	TGCAGCGTTGTAGGCCGGGGGGAGACCCAGTACTTC	TRBV29-1	TRBJ2-5	.	.
CASSVAPGSHNEQFF	TGTGCCAGCAGCGTCGCCCCGGGAAGCCACAATGAGCAGTTCTTC	TRBV9	TRBJ2-1	.	.
CASSEFRSTDTQYF	TGTGCCAGCAGTGAATTCAGGAGCACAGATACGCAGTATTTT	TRBV25-1	TRBJ2-3	.	.
CASSPYRGFPEAFF	TGTGCCAGCAGTCCTTATCGGGGTTTCCCTGAAGCTTTCTTT	TRBV28	TRBJ1-1	.	.
CASSFRTPTQETQYF	TGTGCCAGCAGCTTCAGGACCCCAACCCAGGAGACCCAGTACTTC	TRBV5-5	TRBJ2-5	.	.
CASRSFGSNYGYTF	TGTGCCAGCAGATCGTTCGGTTCTAACTATGGCTACACCTTC	TRBV6-5	TRBJ1-2	.	.
CASSGPGLGRDTQYF	TGTGCCAGCAGCGGGCCCGGACTTGGAAGGGATACGCAGTATTTT	TRBV9	TRBJ2-3	.	.
CAWGLREILEAFF	TGTGCCTGGGGTCTTCGGGAGATACTGGAAGCTTTCTTT	TRBV30	TRBJ1-1	.	.
CASSSGLANEQFF	TGTGCCAGCAGCTCTGGACTAGCCAATGAGCAGTTCTTC	TRBV11-2	TRBJ2-1	TRBD2	.
CASRGTSGTYEQFF	TGTGCCAGCAGGGGGACTAGCGGGACGTATGAGCAGTTCTTC	TRBV6-6	TRBJ2-1	TRBD2	.
CASSFDRGPGEQYF	TGTGCCAGCAGCTTTGATCGAGGCCCTGGGGAGCAGTACTTC	TRBV7-2	TRBJ2-7	.	.
CASSPGLAGGQETQYF	TGTGCCAGCTCACCCGGACTAGCGGGAGGGCAGGAGACCCAGTACTTC	TRBV18	TRBJ2-5	TRBD2	.
CASSTRTSGRNEQFF	TGTGCCAGCAGTACGCGGACTAGCGGGAGAAATGAGCAGTTCTTC	TRBV28	TRBJ2-1	TRBD2	.
CASSFEDSINTEAFF	TGTGCCAGCAGCTTTGAGGACAGCATCAACACTGAAGCTTTCTTT	TRBV11-2	TRBJ1-1	.	.
CASSTSTTQYF	TGTGCCAGCAGTACTAGCACGACCCAGTACTTC	TRBV6-5	TRBJ2-5	.	.
CASRINRRNPYEQYF	TGTGCCAGCAGGATTAACCGGAGGAATCCTTACGAGCAGTACTTC	TRBV6-5	TRBJ2-7	.	.
CASRSGLAGGSSTGELFF	TGTGCCAGCCGTTCCGGACTAGCGGGAGGGTCGAGCACCGGGGAGCTGTTTTTT	TRBV2	TRBJ2-2	TRBD2	.
CASRLAGAVTGELFF	TGTGCCAGCCGACTAGCGGGAGCCGTAACCGGGGAGCTGTTTTTT	TRBV7-9	TRBJ2-2	TRBD2	.
CASSDPTAGGPYNEQFF	TGCGCCAGCAGTGACCCGACGGCCGGGGGTCCCTACAATGAGCAGTTCTTC	TRBV10-1	TRBJ2-1	.	.
CASSLVRGGYTF	TGTGCCAGCAGCTTAGTCAGAGGGGGCTACACCTTC	TRBV7-2	TRBJ1-2	.	.
CASSYRDRGQSQQYF	TGTGCCAGCAGTTACCGGGACAGGGGGCAATCCCAGCAGTACTTC	TRBV6-5	TRBJ2-7	TRBD1	.
CAISEGFSNQPQHF	TGTGCCATCAGTGAGGGTTTTAGCAATCAGCCCCAGCATTTT	TRBV10-3	TRBJ1-5	.	.